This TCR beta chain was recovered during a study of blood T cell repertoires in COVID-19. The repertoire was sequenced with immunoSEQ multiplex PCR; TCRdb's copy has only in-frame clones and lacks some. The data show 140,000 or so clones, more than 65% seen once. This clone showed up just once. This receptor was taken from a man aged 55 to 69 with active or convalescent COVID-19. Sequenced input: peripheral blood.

CDR3 loop: CASLQGAGNTIYF. The CDR3, as DNA: TGTGCCAGCTTGCAGGGGGCTGGAAACACCATATATTTT. The chain is built from TRBV2 and TRBJ1-3; 7 bases fit TRBD1. The CDR3 sequence is 13 residues long. Germline CDR1 is SNHLY and CDR2 is FYNNEI. V shed 8 bases and J 2 bases; nucleotides not matched to a gene: 3.